This T cell receptor (beta chain) was retrieved from a study of shared clonotypes between healthy human individuals. Note on this clone: Its antigen remains unknown.

Study-wide findings and caveats: Four donors held about 4.6% of naive CD4 clonotypes in common.

Here immunoSEQ multiplex PCR was the method, and the copy in TCRdb shows in-frame clones only, minus some. The table records some 690,000 clones, about 92% of them present only once. Germline V CDR1 and CDR2: SGHRS, YFSETQ. The CDR3 runs 17 residues. Between the trimmed V and J ends, which lost 5 bases and 1 base, there was a span of 18 bases. The chain employs TRBV5-1 and TRBJ2-2; maybe TRBD2 (6 bases). The source of this sequence is a man aged 18 to 29 in good health. Some clones in this sample may be carry-over from other donors' samples. The material sequenced was memory CD8+ T cells from PBMCs. Subset reported: CD45RO+ cells pooled with CCR7-negative TemRA cells. The CDR3 sequence is CASSRAEGLGNTGELFF. The DNA for the CDR3 is TGCGCCAGCAGTCGGGCCGAGGGACTGGGGAACACCGGGGAGCTGTTTTTT.